The clone carrying this T cell receptor beta chain has more than one count but fewer than ten. The antigen is not known. TCRdb used MiXCR to reprocess the reads, holding one entry per CDR3 protein. The sample has a few hundred thousand distinct CDR3 sequences, approximately 40% seen once. These data originate in a study of T cell repertoires in cytomegalovirus infection. Study background: CMV infection and matching HLA type were both indicated by public TCR beta signatures. General study results and limits: The cumulative frequency of public TCR beta families identified carriers of CMV plus the relevant HLA. Dominant in the ex vivo response were TCR beta clonotypes restricted by HLA-C and specific for CMV.

This CDR3 comprises 13 residues. The germline gives CDR1 MNHNS, CDR2 SASEGT. The germline V and J ends were trimmed by 5 bases and 4 bases, with 9 bases remaining between them. Source: cultured PBMCs, taken from culture after CMV antigen stimulation. V is TRBV6-1 and J is TRBJ1-5; no firm D call. This sequence was found in a human donor in good health (CMV status not recorded). Some clones in this sample may be carry-over from other donors' samples. The CDR3 is CASSWAANQPQHF. In nucleotides, the CDR3 is TGTGCCAGCAGTTGGGCAGCTAATCAGCCCCAGCATTTT.